This T cell receptor (beta chain) comes out of a study of CD8 T cells in Susac syndrome. The CDR3 is 15 amino acids. With 3 bases removed from V and 8 bases from J, the gap between germline ends came to 16 bases. Germline V gene lookup returns CDR1 LGHDT and CDR2 YNNKEL (reference sequence). Reverse transcription used about 0.45 to 1 ug RNA and random hexamers. The TCR beta CDR3 was amplified by immunoSEQ multiplex PCR across 54 Vbeta, 13 Jbeta. MiXCR, applied by TCRdb to the immunoSEQ multiplex PCR reads, yields one record per CDR3 protein. The sample lists around 130,000 distinct CDR3 sequences, approximately 96% occurring once. CD8+ and CD4+ T cells from blood underwent TCR beta sequencing, which was carried out in a high-throughput format. Negative isolation yielded CD8+ and CD4+ T cells; FACS enriched TEMRA cells.

The sequenced sample consisted of CD4+ T cells from PBMCs. V and J are TRBV3-1 and TRBJ1-4; possibly TRBD1 for D (6 bases). This receptor was obtained from a human donor with multiple sclerosis. Here the CDR3 DNA reads TGTGCCAGCAGCCATGACAGGCCCGGAATGGAAAAACTGTTTTTT. Translation gives CASSHDRPGMEKLFF.